What follows is one T cell receptor beta chain and its context. Its antigen is unidentified. These data are taken from a study of tumor-infiltrating lymphocytes in primary liver carcinoma. Study-level information: These patients were men and women whose ages were 30 to 69 years. Each of the growths was stage T1-T3 N0M0, extending roughly 4 to 10 cm across. Sample yields, roughly 3.5 to 8 million productive TCRbeta reads, were similar across the tissue types.

This CDR3 comprises 17 residues. The V segment lost 2 bases and the J segment 0 bases; nucleotides outside the gene matches: 7. In germline, CDR1 is LGHNA, CDR2 YNFKEQ. General observations from the study: The difference in top-250-clone fraction between tumors and blood was significant, favoring tumors (p = 0.039).

Constant-region priming of around 490 ng total RNA yielded TCR beta cDNA. Three rounds of nested multiplex PCR with slightly modified ARM-PCR produced TCR beta libraries. Primers for the first two PCR rounds were TRBV1-TRBV30 forward primers and a C-beta reverse primer (10 cycles per round). TCRdb processed the multiplex PCR reads anew with MiXCR; each CDR3 protein has one entry. The repertoire consists of fewer than 350,000 distinct CDR3 sequences, with roughly 60% occurring once and the leading ten covering more than 8.5%. Blood RNA came from unsorted whole blood; germline DNA was also extracted. This chain links TRBV4-2 with TRBJ1-3; 7 positions agree with TRBD1. The receptor was derived from a man between 40 and 49 years old with primary liver carcinoma and hepatitis B virus infection. Sample: peripheral blood. CDR3 coding DNA: TGTGCCAGCAGCCAAACGACAGGGACTAGCTCTGGAAACACCATATATTTT. This encodes CASSQTTGTSSGNTIYF.